These 19 T cell receptor beta chains originate from one sample sequenced in a study of T cell clonotyping in hematopoietic cell transplantation. Produced via immunoSEQ multiplex PCR; TCRdb's table is partial and in-frame only. The sample includes about 28,000 clones, around 82% of them seen just once. As to time point: recipient sample about 28 days before transplant, after cytoreduction. Here the sequenced sample was peripheral blood mononuclear cells, taken before stem cell transplant. Every receptor here comes from a middle-aged man with acute myeloid leukemia. Some clones in this sample may be carry-over from other donors' samples.

The chain links TRBV27 to TRBJ1-1, with D possibly matching TRBD1 (5 bases). Germline V CDR1 and CDR2: MNHEY, SMNVEV (reference sequence). The CDR3 length is 13 residues. The V end was cut by 3 bases, the J end by 10 bases, with 15 bases between. CDR3 residues: CASSFLNARGAFF. Written as DNA, the CDR3 is TGTGCCAGCAGTTTCTTGAATGCGAGGGGAGCTTTCTTT.

V and J are TRBV7-6 and TRBJ2-2; D unclear. V dropped 5 bases and J dropped 5 bases, with 12 bases sitting between them. The CDR3 spans 14 residues. Germline V gives CDR1 SGHVS, CDR2 FNYEAQ. The CDR3 loop reads CASSPLSGTGELFF. CDR3 DNA sequence: TGTGCCAGCAGCCCCCTGAGTGGGACCGGGGAGCTGTTTTTT.

J is TRBJ1-4 and V is TRBV6-6, with a possible D match to TRBD1 (6 bases). Trimming left V 0 bases short and J 4 bases short, with 9 bases between. Germline assignment: CDR1 MNHNY and CDR2 SVGAGI (reference sequence). This CDR3 has 15 residues. CDR3 residues: CASSYSRGGNEKLFF. In DNA form, the CDR3 reads TGTGCCAGCAGTTACTCGAGGGGGGGTAATGAAAAACTGTTTTTT.

CDR3 DNA: TGTGCCAGCAGCTCGAGAGGCCCTAGCTCCTACAATGAGCAGTTCTTC. It encodes CASSSRGPSSYNEQFF. This chain links TRBV7-3 with TRBJ2-1, with D uncertain. V dropped 4 bases and J dropped 0 bases, with 13 bases sitting between them. Germline V lookup: CDR1 SGHTA, CDR2 FQGTGA. The CDR3 totals 16 residues.

The chain uses TRBV7-3 and TRBJ2-2; D is unclear. The V end was cut by 8 bases, the J end by 4 bases, with 20 bases between. Germline V gives CDR1 SGHTA, CDR2 FQGTGA. The CDR3 has 16 amino acids. CDR3 sequence (DNA): TGTGCCAGCTCTCCCCCTGGCCCCGGCGGCACCGGGGAGCTGTTTTTT. Protein: CASSPPGPGGTGELFF.

V is TRBV9 and J is TRBJ1-1; D not resolved. The CDR3 is 12 amino acids. The V end lost 6 bases, the J end lost 0 bases, and 6 bases lay between the germline ends. Germline V gene data show CDR1 as SGDLS and CDR2 as YYNGEE. This chain's CDR3 is CASNQVNTEAFF. The CDR3 DNA follows: TGTGCCAGCAATCAAGTGAACACTGAAGCTTTCTTT.

This clone came up a few times. CDR3 in DNA: TGTGCCAGCAGCTCCTACGGGCGAACTGAGCAGTTCTTC. It yields the protein CASSSYGRTEQFF. The chain joins TRBV7-2 to TRBJ2-1; D unclear. The V and J ends lost 4 bases and 9 bases respectively, with 13 bases between them. Germline V CDR1 and CDR2: SGHTA, FQGNSA. The CDR3 is made up of 13 amino acids.

V and J are TRBV27 and TRBJ2-2, with no clear D. The CDR3 consists of 15 residues. The V end lost 2 bases, the J end lost 2 bases, and 9 bases lay between the germline ends. Germline V CDR1 and CDR2: MNHEY, SMNVEV (reference sequence). CDR3 nucleotides: TGTGCCAGCAGTTTAGGGGTCGGAAACACCGGGGAGCTGTTTTTT. Its protein is CASSLGVGNTGELFF.

The J gene is TRBJ2-1, the V gene TRBV11-3; 9 positions agree with TRBD2. The V segment lost 0 bases and the J segment 4 bases; nucleotides outside the gene matches: 7. From germline, CDR1 is SGHNT and CDR2 YENEEA. The CDR3 covers 17 residues. CDR3: CASSLDQAGGAYNEQFF. CDR3 nucleotide sequence: TGTGCCAGCAGCTTAGATCAGGCGGGGGGGGCATACAATGAGCAGTTCTTC.

Comment on this clone: The junction does not match germline at one end; this may be a read error. CDR3 sequence: CASSRSLAF. The CDR3 DNA reads TGCGCCAGCAGTCGTAGTTTGGCCTTC. The chain is built from TRBV23-1 and TRBJ1-2; D gene ambiguous. TRBV23-1 is given ORF status, its function remaining uncertain. CDR3 length equals 9 residues.

This clone was counted only a few times. The V gene is TRBV4-1, the J gene TRBJ2-3; D unclear. V lost 1 base and J 2 bases, leaving 7 bases between the germline ends. The length of the CDR3 is 14 residues. Germline CDR1 reads MGHRA; CDR2 reads YSYEKL. CDR3 region: CASSQAVLTDTQYF. DNA of the CDR3: TGCGCCAGCAGCCAAGCAGTTCTCACAGATACGCAGTATTTT.

The CDR3 sequence: CASSLSPETQYF. CDR3 in DNA: TGTGCCAGCAGCTTATCCCCAGAGACCCAGTACTTC. This chain links TRBV11-3 with TRBJ2-5; D ambiguous. The CDR3 spans 12 residues. CDR1 is SGHNT and CDR2 is YENEEA in the germline V gene. V lost 2 bases to trimming and J lost 4 bases, with 5 bases between them.

V gene TRBV7-2 combines with J gene TRBJ2-3; D perhaps matches TRBD2 (5 bases). Trimming shortened V by 1 base and J by 5 bases, and 13 bases separated the two germline ends. The CDR3 is 15 residues long. CDR1 and CDR2 (germline): SGHTA, FQGNSA. CDR3 in DNA: TGTGCCAGCAGCTTAGGGGTATACGGGGAAGATACGCAGTATTTT. It is translated as CASSLGVYGEDTQYF.

The chain carries TRBV27 and TRBJ2-7; 8 bases are a match to TRBD1. The V and J ends lost 5 bases and 2 bases, in that order; junction bases with no gene match: 2. The CDR3 contains 13 residues. The germline gives CDR1 MNHEY, CDR2 SMNVEV (reference sequence). CDR3 in amino acids: CASSRQGPYEQYF. In nucleotides, the CDR3 is TGTGCCAGCAGTAGACAGGGGCCCTACGAGCAGTACTTC.

There are a few counts of this clone. V usage is TRBV4-3 and J usage is TRBJ1-1, with D possibly TRBD1 on 6 matching bases. CDR3 length: 16 amino acids. Germline CDR1 and CDR2: LGHNA and YSLEER. Trimming removed 4 bases from V and 6 bases from J, with 21 bases in between. CDR3 bases: TGCGCCAGCAGCCGGGGGGCGTTAGCCGAACACTCTGAAGCTTTCTTT. Its protein product is CASSRGALAEHSEAFF.

This clone has only one observation. The J gene is TRBJ2-5, the V gene TRBV19, with D perhaps TRBD2 (6 bases). The CDR3 sequence is 16 residues long. Germline V gene sequence: CDR1 LNHDA, CDR2 SQIVND (reference sequence). V lost 6 bases and J 1 base, leaving 18 bases between the germline ends. Here the CDR3 DNA reads TGTGCCAGTAGAGGAGGTGTGGGGGGAATCCAAGAGACCCAGTACTTC. Translated, it gives CASRGGVGGIQETQYF.

J is TRBJ1-2 and V is TRBV5-1; 7 bases are shared with TRBD1. CDR1 SGHRS and CDR2 YFSETQ come from the germline V gene. With V trimmed by 4 bases and J by 8 bases, 11 bases remained unmatched. This CDR3 spans 14 amino acids. In DNA, the CDR3 is TGCGCCAGCAGCGCCGGGACAGCGCTATGGGGCTACACCTTC. Residues: CASSAGTALWGYTF.

The chain carries TRBV7-8 and TRBJ2-7, with 15 bases lining up with TRBD2. The germline gives CDR1 SGHVS, CDR2 FQNEAQ. The CDR3 is made up of 18 amino acids. V was clipped by 1 base and J by 0 bases; unmatched bases: 4. CDR3 region: CASSLVGTSGGFSYEQYF. The CDR3 DNA reads as TGTGCCAGCAGCTTAGTCGGGACTAGCGGGGGGTTCTCCTACGAGCAGTACTTC.

The rearrangement links TRBV10-1 to TRBJ2-7; 11 bases align to TRBD2. The V gene's germline CDR1 is WNHNN and CDR2 SYGVQD (reference sequence). The CDR3 is made up of 16 amino acids. The V gene end was trimmed by 3 bases and the J gene end by 4 bases; junction bases not matched to a gene: 8. For the CDR3, the DNA is TGCGCCAGCAGTGACCCGGCCGGGACTAGCGGATACGAGCAGTACTTC. Encoded protein: CASSDPAGTSGYEQYF.